Detailed here is one T cell receptor beta chain. This entry belongs to a study of blood T cell repertoires in COVID-19. Overall study context: Specimens from acute and convalescent COVID-19 originated in the United States, Italy and Spain. T cells, B-cell-depleted T cells, or PBMCs supplied cDNA or gDNA.

Recruited during active infection, patients (from Seattle) were subsequently followed longitudinally. Per the authors' pipeline: Amplification from reference gene primers served as the basis for estimated nucleated cell counts. TCRdb keeps only in-frame clones here, not all; method: immunoSEQ multiplex PCR. V and J calls and clone size are as listed in that table; D and trimming were resolved from the DNA. The table shows roughly 480,000 clones, with 80% to 90% occurring only once. Source material: peripheral blood. This TCR was sampled from a man younger than 30 with COVID-19, enrolled during active disease.

The DNA of the CDR3 is TGTGCCAGCTACAACCGGGACAGGGGGCAGGCTAACTATGGCTACACCTTC. Translated, it gives CASYNRDRGQANYGYTF. The rearrangement uses TRBV28 and TRBJ1-2; 12 positions agree with TRBD1. The CDR3 has 17 amino acids. Trimming took 8 bases from V and 0 from J; bases not matched to a gene: 10. CDR1 and CDR2 from the germline V gene are MDHEN and SYDVKM.